The source of this T cell receptor (beta chain) is a study of CD8 T cells in ankylosing spondylitis. TCRdb itself ran the 5' RACE reads through MiXCR, one entry per CDR3 protein. The table shows fewer than 550,000 distinct CDR3 sequences, with roughly 5% occurring only once. This clonotype has more than one count but fewer than ten. Its specificity is not known. This could be a read error, since a much larger clone is one nucleotide away. Germline CDR1 reads SGHTA; CDR2 reads FQGNSA. The CDR3 has 13 amino acids. V lost 3 bases and J lost 2, with 7 bases in between. Points from the study as a whole: For ankylosing spondylitis blood, a TCR beta motif of roughly 8 highly homologous variants appeared characteristic.

This receptor was taken from a male donor with ankylosing spondylitis. Sequenced input: blood, either unsorted or a sorted T cell fraction (not recorded which). The V call is TRBV7-2, the J call TRBJ2-5; no definite D call. DNA of the CDR3: TGTGCCAGCAGCTTTTACAGTCAAGAGACCCAGTACTTC. It specifies CASSFYSQETQYF.